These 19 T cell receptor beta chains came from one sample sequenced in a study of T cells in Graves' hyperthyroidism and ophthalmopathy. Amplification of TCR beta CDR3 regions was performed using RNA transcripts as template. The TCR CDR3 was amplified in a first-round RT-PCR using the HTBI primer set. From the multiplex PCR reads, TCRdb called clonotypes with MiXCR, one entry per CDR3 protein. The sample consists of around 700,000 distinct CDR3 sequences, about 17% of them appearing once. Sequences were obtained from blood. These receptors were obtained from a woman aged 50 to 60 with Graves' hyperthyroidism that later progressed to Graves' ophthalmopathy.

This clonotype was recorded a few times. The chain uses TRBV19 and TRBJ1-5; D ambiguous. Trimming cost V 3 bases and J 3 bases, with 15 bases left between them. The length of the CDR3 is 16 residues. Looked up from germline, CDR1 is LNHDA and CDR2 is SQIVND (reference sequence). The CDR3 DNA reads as TGTGCCAGTAGTATCCCCAAGCGGGCTTTCAATCAGCCCCAGCATTTT. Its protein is CASSIPKRAFNQPQHF.

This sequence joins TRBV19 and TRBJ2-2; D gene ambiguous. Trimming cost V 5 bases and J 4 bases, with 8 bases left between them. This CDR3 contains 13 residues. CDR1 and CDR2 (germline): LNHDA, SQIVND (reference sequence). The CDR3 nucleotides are TGTGCCAGTAGTTCGACGGTCACCGGGGAGCTGTTTTTT. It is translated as CASSSTVTGELFF.

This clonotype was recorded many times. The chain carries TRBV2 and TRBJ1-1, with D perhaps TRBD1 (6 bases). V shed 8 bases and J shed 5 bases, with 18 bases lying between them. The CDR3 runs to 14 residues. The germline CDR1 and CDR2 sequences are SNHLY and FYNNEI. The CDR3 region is CASARGQGGTEAFF. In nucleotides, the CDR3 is TGTGCCAGCGCCCGGGGGCAGGGTGGAACTGAAGCTTTCTTT.

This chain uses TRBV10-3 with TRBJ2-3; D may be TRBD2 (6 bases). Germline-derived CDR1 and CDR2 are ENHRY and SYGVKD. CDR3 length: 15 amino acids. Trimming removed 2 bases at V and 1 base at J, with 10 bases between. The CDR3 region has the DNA TGTGCCATCAGTGAGGCGGTAGCGGGCACAGATACGCAGTATTTT. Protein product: CAISEAVAGTDTQYF.

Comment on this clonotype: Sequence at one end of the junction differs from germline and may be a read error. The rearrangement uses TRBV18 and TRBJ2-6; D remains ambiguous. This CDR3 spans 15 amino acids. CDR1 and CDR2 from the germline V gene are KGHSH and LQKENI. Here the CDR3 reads CASPPPASGANVLTF. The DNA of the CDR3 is TGTGCCAGCCCACCACCAGCTTCTGGGGCCAACGTCCTGACTTTC.

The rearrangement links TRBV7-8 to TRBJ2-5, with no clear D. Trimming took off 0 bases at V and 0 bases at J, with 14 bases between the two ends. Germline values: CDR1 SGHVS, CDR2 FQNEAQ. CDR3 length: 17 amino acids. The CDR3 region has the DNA TGTGCCAGCAGCTTAGCTGAGGTCACCCAAGACCAAGAGACCCAGTACTTC. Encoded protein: CASSLAEVTQDQETQYF. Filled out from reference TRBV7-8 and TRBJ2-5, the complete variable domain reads GAGVSQSPRYKVAKRGQDVALRCDPISGHVSLFWYQQALGQGPEFLTYFQNEAQLDKSGLPSDRFFAERPEGSVSTLKIQRTQQEDSAVYLCASSLAEVTQDQETQYFGPGTRLLVL.

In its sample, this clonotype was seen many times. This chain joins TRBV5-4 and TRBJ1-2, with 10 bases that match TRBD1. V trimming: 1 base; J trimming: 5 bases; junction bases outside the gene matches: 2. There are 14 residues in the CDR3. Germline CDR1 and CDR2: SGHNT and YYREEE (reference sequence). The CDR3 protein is CASSLRDRGYGYTF. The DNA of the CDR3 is TGTGCCAGCAGCTTGAGGGACAGGGGATATGGCTACACCTTC.

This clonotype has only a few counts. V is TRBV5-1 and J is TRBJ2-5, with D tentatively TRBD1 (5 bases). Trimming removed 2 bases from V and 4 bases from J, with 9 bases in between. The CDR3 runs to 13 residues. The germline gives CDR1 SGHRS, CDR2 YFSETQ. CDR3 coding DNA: TGCGCCAGCAGCTTAGGGGATGGAGAGACCCAGTACTTC. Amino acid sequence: CASSLGDGETQYF.

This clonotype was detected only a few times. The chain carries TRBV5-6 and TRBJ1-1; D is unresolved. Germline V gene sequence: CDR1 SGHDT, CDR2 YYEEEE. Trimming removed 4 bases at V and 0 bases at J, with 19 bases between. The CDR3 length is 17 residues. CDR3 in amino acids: CASSDVGKSFMNTEAFF. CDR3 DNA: TGTGCCAGCAGCGATGTGGGCAAGTCATTCATGAACACTGAAGCTTTCTTT.

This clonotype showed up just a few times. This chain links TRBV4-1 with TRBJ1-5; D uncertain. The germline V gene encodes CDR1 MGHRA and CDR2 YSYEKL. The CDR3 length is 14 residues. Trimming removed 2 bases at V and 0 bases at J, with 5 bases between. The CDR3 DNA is TGCGCCAGCAGCCAACCTCATAGCAATCAGCCCCAGCATTTT. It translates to CASSQPHSNQPQHF.

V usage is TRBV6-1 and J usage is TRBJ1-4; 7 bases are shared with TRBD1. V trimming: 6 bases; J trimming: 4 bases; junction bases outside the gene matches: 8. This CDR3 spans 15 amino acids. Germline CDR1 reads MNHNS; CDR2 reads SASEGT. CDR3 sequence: CASRLTRDSNEKLFF. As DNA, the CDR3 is TGTGCCAGCAGACTCACTCGGGACAGTAATGAAAAACTGTTTTTT.

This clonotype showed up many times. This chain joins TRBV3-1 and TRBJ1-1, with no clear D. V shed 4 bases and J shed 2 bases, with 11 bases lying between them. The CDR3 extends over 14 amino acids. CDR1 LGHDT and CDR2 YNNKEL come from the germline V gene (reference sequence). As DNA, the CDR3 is TGTGCCAGCAGCCCCCGAAGGGTAAACACTGAAGCTTTCTTT. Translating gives CASSPRRVNTEAFF.

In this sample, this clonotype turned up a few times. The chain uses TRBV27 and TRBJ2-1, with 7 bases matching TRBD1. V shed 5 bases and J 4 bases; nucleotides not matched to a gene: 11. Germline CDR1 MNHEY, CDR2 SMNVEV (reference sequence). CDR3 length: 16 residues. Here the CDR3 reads CASSTSSDRDYNEQFF. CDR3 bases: TGTGCCAGCAGTACTTCCTCCGACAGGGATTACAATGAGCAGTTCTTC.

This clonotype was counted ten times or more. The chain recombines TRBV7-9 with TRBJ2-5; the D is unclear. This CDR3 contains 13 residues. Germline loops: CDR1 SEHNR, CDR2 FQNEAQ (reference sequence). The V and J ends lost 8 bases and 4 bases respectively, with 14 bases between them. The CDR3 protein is CASVPPSGETQYF. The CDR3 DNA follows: TGTGCCAGCGTTCCTCCTTCGGGAGAGACCCAGTACTTC.

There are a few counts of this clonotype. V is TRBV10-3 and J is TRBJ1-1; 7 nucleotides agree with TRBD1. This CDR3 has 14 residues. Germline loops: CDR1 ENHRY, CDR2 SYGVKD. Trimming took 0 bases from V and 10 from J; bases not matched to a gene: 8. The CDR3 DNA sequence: TGTGCCATCAGTGAGTCCGACAGGGTGATAGGAGCTTTCTTT. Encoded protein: CAISESDRVIGAFF.

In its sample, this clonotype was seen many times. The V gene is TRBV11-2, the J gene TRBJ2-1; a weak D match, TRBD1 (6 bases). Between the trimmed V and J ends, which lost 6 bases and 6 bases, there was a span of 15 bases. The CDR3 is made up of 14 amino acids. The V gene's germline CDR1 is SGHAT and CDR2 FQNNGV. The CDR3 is CASREYRAGNEQFF. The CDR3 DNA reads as TGTGCCAGCAGAGAATACAGGGCAGGCAATGAGCAGTTCTTC. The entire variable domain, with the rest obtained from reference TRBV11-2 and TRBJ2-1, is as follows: EAGVAQSPRYKIIEKRQSVAFWCNPISGHATLYWYQQILGQGPKLLIQFQNNGVVDDSQLPKDRFSAERLKGVDSTLKIQPAKLEDSAVYLCASREYRAGNEQFFGPGTRLTVL.

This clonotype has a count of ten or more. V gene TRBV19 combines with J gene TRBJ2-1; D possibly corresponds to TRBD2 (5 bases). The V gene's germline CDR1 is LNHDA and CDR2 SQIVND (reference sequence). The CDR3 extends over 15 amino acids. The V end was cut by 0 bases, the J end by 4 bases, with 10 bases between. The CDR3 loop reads CASSIDSRAYNEQFF. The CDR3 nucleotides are TGTGCCAGTAGTATAGATTCGCGGGCATACAATGAGCAGTTCTTC.

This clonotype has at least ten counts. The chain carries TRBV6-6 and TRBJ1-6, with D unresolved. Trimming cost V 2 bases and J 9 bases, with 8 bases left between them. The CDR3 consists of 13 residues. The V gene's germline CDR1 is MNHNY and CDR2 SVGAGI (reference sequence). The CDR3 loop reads CASSYVGSSPLHF. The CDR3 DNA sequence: TGTGCCAGCAGTTACGTTGGAAGTTCACCCCTCCACTTT.

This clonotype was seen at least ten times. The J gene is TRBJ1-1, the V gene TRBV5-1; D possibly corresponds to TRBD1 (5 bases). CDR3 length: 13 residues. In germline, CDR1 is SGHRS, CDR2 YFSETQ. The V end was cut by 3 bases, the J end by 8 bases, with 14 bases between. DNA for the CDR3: TGCGCCAGCAGCTCCCGTAGGGAGGGGGAAGCTTTCTTT. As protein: CASSSRREGEAFF.